A single sample is the source of the 5 T cell receptor beta chains below, sequenced in a study of metastatic and nonmetastatic thyroid tumors. Patients were all untreated before their thyroid surgery. TCRdb re-processed the PCR reads through MiXCR. The table includes approximately 74,000 clones, 14% detected once. The sample taken for sequencing was blood. The receptors here all came from a male donor with papillary thyroid cancer or a benign thyroid nodule (not recorded which). Some clones in this sample may be carry-over from other donors' samples.

The chain combines TRBV11-2 with TRBJ1-3; D perhaps matches TRBD1 (6 bases). Trimming took 2 bases from V and 4 from J, leaving 12 bases between them. Per germline, CDR1 SGHAT and CDR2 FQNNGV. The CDR3 spans 15 residues. The CDR3 reads CASSLSGRGGNTIYF. CDR3 coding DNA: TGTGCCAGCAGCTTATCGGGCAGGGGAGGAAACACCATATATTTT.

This clone was recorded at least ten times. The gene calls are TRBV3-1 and TRBJ2-3; 9 bases fit TRBD1. Germline CDR1 is LGHDT and CDR2 is YNNKEL (reference sequence). The CDR3 totals 15 residues. V lost 3 bases to trimming and J lost 1 base; unmatched junction nucleotides: 2. The CDR3 sequence is CASSHRTGGTDTQYF. CDR3 nucleotides: TGTGCCAGCAGCCACCGGACAGGGGGCACAGATACGCAGTATTTT.

As concerns this clone: Since a much larger clone is just one base distant, this may be a read error. The sample holds other DNA sequences that translate to the same CDR3. The chain couples TRBV7-6 to TRBJ2-5; D call uncertain. Germline V CDR1 and CDR2: SGHVS, FNYEAQ. This CDR3 region has 14 residues. CDR3 in amino acids: CASSHPYRRETQYF. The CDR3 DNA reads TGCGCCAGCAGCCACCCATACCGGCGGGAGACCCAGTACTTC.

As concerns this clone: At one boundary the junction diverges from the germline segment, which might be a read error. V is TRBV6-1 and J is TRBJ1-3; no reliable D call. From germline, CDR1 is MNHNS and CDR2 SASEGT. The length of the CDR3 is 16 residues. The CDR3: CASRPAGSYSVNTIYF. The CDR3 DNA sequence: TGTGCCAGCAGACCCGCGGGCAGTTACTCTGTAAACACCATATATTTT.

This clone has a count of ten or more. The chain recombines TRBV19 with TRBJ2-1; 9 nucleotides agree with TRBD2. Germline V gene data show CDR1 as LNHDA and CDR2 as SQIVND (reference sequence). The CDR3 length is 18 residues. With V trimmed by 6 bases and J by 7 bases, 19 bases remained unmatched. CDR3 amino acids: CASRKASGGRAGRNEQFF. As DNA, the CDR3 is TGTGCCAGTAGGAAAGCCTCGGGCGGGAGGGCCGGAAGGAATGAGCAGTTCTTC.